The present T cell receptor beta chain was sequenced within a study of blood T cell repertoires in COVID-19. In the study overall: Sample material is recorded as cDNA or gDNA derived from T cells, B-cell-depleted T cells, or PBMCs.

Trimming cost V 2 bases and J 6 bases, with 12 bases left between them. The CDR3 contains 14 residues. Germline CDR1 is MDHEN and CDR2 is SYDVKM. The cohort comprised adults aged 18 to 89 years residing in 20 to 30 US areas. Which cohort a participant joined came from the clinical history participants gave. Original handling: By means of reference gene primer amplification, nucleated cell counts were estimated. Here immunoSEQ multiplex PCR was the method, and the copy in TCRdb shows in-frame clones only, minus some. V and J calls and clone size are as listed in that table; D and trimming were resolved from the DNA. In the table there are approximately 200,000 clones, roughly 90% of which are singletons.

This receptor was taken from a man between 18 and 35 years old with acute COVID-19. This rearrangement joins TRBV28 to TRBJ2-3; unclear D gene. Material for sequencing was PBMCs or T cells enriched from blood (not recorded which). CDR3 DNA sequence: TGTGCCAGCAGTTTACCGCCTGACTCCGATACGCAGTATTTT. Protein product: CASSLPPDSDTQYF.